This TCR beta chain was documented in a study of long-term antiretroviral therapy in people with HIV. Points from the study as a whole: Every time point showed a repertoire led by clones expanded before ART. Post-treatment diversity went higher with ART but stayed below transplant donor controls.

The assay, immunoSEQ v3.0, was run at survey level. Each sample aimed for roughly 40,000-55,000 sequenced T-cell genomes. Libraries were prepared by immunoSEQ multiplex PCR; TCRdb keeps only in-frame clonotypes and omits some of them. The sample consists of 25,000 to 30,000 clones, approximately 88% of them appearing once. Notes on this clone: The antigen is undetermined.

This material consisted of unsorted PBMCs, taken 2.7 to 2.8 years after starting antiretroviral therapy. The TCR was taken from a man in his thirties or forties with HIV.

This chain's CDR3 is CASTKTGGGVTGELFF. DNA for the CDR3: TGTGCCAGCACTAAAACGGGGGGCGGCGTCACCGGGGAGCTGTTTTTT. The chain employs TRBV21-1 and TRBJ2-2; the table's D call, TRBD2, has no DNA check behind it. TRBV21-1 has pseudogene status. This CDR3 spans 16 amino acids.